A selection of T cell receptor beta chains follows, all from one sample in a study of CD8 T cells in Susac syndrome. TCRdb reprocessed the immunoSEQ multiplex PCR reads with MiXCR, giving one entry per CDR3 protein. The sample holds 110,000 to 150,000 distinct CDR3 sequences; around 94% are singletons and the top ten take 0.27%. The sample comprised CD8+ T cells from PBMCs. These receptors were obtained from a human donor in good health. The CDR3 runs from the conserved cysteine through the conserved F or W. A D gene is named only where the DNA matches it firmly. Only some rows state a clone size, as once, few, many or a class for expanded clones.

abundance | d_gene | j_gene | v_gene | CDR3aa | CDR3nt
once | NA | TRBJ2-5 | TRBV5-1 | CASEPGPTQETQYF | TGCGCCAGCGAACCCGGGCCAACTCAAGAGACCCAGTACTTC
NA | NA | TRBJ2-2 | TRBV28 | CASSLWGGSTGELFF | TGTGCCAGCAGTTTATGGGGAGGATCTACCGGGGAGCTGTTTTTT
few | NA | TRBJ2-5 | TRBV19 | CASSGAQETQYF | TGTGCCAGTAGTGGTGCACAAGAGACCCAGTACTTC
NA | NA | TRBJ2-3 | TRBV3-1 | CASSQAWASTDTQYF | TGTGCCAGCAGCCAGGCCTGGGCTAGCACAGATACGCAGTATTTT
NA | NA | TRBJ2-3 | TRBV7-9 | CASSLDGTDTQYF | TGTGCCAGCAGCTTAGACGGCACAGATACGCAGTATTTT
NA | NA | TRBJ2-7 | TRBV7-9 | CASSQLLSYEQYF | TGTGCCAGCAGCCAACTCCTCTCCTACGAGCAGTACTTC
NA | TRBD1 | TRBJ2-1 | TRBV25-1 | CASSDHGQGAYNEQFF | TGTGCCAGCAGTGACCACGGACAGGGTGCCTACAATGAGCAGTTCTTC
NA | NA | TRBJ1-2 | TRBV20-1 | CSARPGVLGGYTF | TGCAGTGCTAGACCTGGGGTCTTGGGTGGCTACACCTTC
NA | TRBD1 | TRBJ2-7 | TRBV7-9 | CASSSQGLGIYEQYF | TGTGCCAGCAGCTCACAGGGGCTGGGGATTTACGAGCAGTACTTC
NA | NA | TRBJ2-5 | TRBV24-1 | CATSDQQETQYF | TGTGCCACCAGTGATCAGCAAGAGACCCAGTACTTC
NA | TRBD1 | TRBJ2-3 | TRBV12-3/TRBV12-4 | CASSSDREYSTDTQYF | TGTGCCAGCAGTTCGGACAGGGAGTACTCTACAGATACGCAGTATTTT
NA | NA | TRBJ1-2 | TRBV7-6 | CASSSETRILNYGYTF | TGTGCCAGCAGCTCAGAGACACGGATACTTAACTATGGCTACACCTTC
NA | NA | TRBJ1-4 | TRBV12-3/TRBV12-4 | CASSSVEQNEKLFF | TGTGCCAGCAGTTCGGTCGAACAAAATGAAAAACTGTTTTTT
NA | NA | TRBJ1-5 | TRBV27 | CASSFGGAQHF | TGTGCCAGCAGTTTCGGCGGGGCCCAGCATTTT
NA | TRBD2 | TRBJ2-3 | TRBV30 | CAWSVPSGGRQYF | TGTGCCTGGAGTGTACCTAGCGGGGGGCGGCAGTATTTT
few | NA | TRBJ2-1 | TRBV7-8 | CASSLTNNEQFF | TGTGCCAGCAGCTTAACCAACAATGAGCAGTTCTTC
NA | TRBD2 | TRBJ2-7 | TRBV30 | CAFNPLAGGMYEQYF | TGTGCCTTTAATCCTCTAGCGGGAGGAATGTACGAGCAGTACTTC
once | NA | TRBJ2-2 | TRBV4-1 | CASSQSIDGELFF | TGCGCCAGCAGCCAATCGATCGACGGGGAGCTGTTTTTT
once | NA | TRBJ1-5 | TRBV20-1 | CSATDVNSNQPQHF | TGCAGTGCTACCGACGTAAATAGCAATCAGCCCCAGCATTTT
NA | TRBD2 | TRBJ2-3 | TRBV9 | CASSATSGRGDTQYF | TGTGCCAGCAGCGCTACTAGCGGGAGAGGAGATACGCAGTATTTT
NA | NA | TRBJ2-3 | TRBV7-8 | CANGGGSHTDTQYF | TGTGCCAACGGGGGCGGGAGCCACACAGATACGCAGTATTTT
NA | TRBD2 | TRBJ2-2 | TRBV24-1 | CATRGLAGGELFF | TGTGCCACCAGAGGACTAGCGGGCGGGGAGCTGTTTTTT
NA | TRBD1 | TRBJ1-5 | TRBV15 | CATSRIPGQGVPQHF | TGTGCCACCAGCAGGATACCGGGACAGGGGGTGCCCCAGCATTTT
NA | TRBD1 | TRBJ2-7 | TRBV5-1 | CASSPPGQGKNEQYF | TGCGCCAGCAGCCCGCCGGGACAGGGGAAAAACGAGCAGTACTTC
few | NA | TRBJ1-1 | TRBV19 | CASSSPTEAFF | TGTGCCAGCTCCTCCCCTACTGAAGCTTTCTTT
NA | NA | TRBJ1-2 | TRBV7-9 | CASSLGSASHTF | TGTGCCAGCAGCTTAGGGTCCGCCTCCCACACCTTC
NA | NA | TRBJ2-3 | TRBV20-1 | CSARRQSTDTQYF | TGCAGTGCTCGGCGTCAGAGCACAGATACGCAGTATTTT
NA | NA | TRBJ1-5 | TRBV28 | CASSPPRNQPQHF | TGTGCCAGCAGTCCTCCCCGAAATCAGCCCCAGCATTTT
NA | TRBD2 | TRBJ2-1 | TRBV11-2 | CASSSQGAGVFNEQFF | TGTGCCAGCAGCTCACAGGGAGCGGGAGTCTTCAATGAGCAGTTCTTC
NA | NA | TRBJ2-5 | TRBV5-6 | CASSLLRGRRETQYF | TGTGCCAGCAGCTTGCTAAGGGGCAGAAGGGAGACCCAGTACTTC
NA | NA | TRBJ1-5 | TRBV20-1 | CSARIPDSNQPQHF | TGCAGTGCTAGGATTCCTGATAGCAATCAGCCCCAGCATTTT
once | TRBD2 | TRBJ2-7 | TRBV12-3/TRBV12-4 | CASSLGLALSYEQYF | TGTGCCAGCAGTCTTGGACTAGCGTTATCCTACGAGCAGTACTTC
NA | TRBD2 | TRBJ2-7 | TRBV7-9 | CASAYSGITYEQYF | TGTGCCAGTGCCTATAGCGGGATCACCTACGAGCAGTACTTC
NA | TRBD1 | TRBJ2-7 | TRBV9 | CASSPDRSPPYEQYF | TGTGCCAGCAGCCCGGACAGGTCCCCCCCGTACGAGCAGTACTTC
NA | NA | TRBJ2-7 | TRBV27 | CASSSLSYEQYF | TGTGCCAGCTCTAGCCTCTCCTACGAGCAGTACTTC
NA | TRBD2 | TRBJ2-5 | TRBV20-1 | CSYSLAGVKETQYF | TGCAGTTACTCCTTAGCGGGAGTGAAAGAGACCCAGTACTTC
NA | TRBD1 | TRBJ2-3 | TRBV27 | CASSRDRVSDTQYF | TGTGCCAGCAGTCGGGACAGGGTTTCAGATACGCAGTATTTT
NA | NA | TRBJ1-1 | TRBV7-9 | CASSMLNTEAFF | TGTGCCAGCAGCATGTTAAACACTGAAGCTTTCTTT
NA | NA | TRBJ2-5 | TRBV27 | CASSEQGGETQYF | TGTGCCAGCAGTGAACAAGGGGGAGAGACCCAGTACTTC
NA | TRBD2 | TRBJ2-7 | TRBV27 | CASTMGGPSYEQYF | TGTGCCAGCACCATGGGAGGGCCCTCCTACGAGCAGTACTTC
NA | TRBD2 | TRBJ2-1 | TRBV9 | CASSPPLAGVFDEQFF | TGTGCCAGCAGCCCTCCACTAGCGGGAGTGTTCGATGAGCAGTTCTTC
NA | NA | TRBJ2-7 | TRBV29-1 | CSVGGPISSEQYF | TGCAGCGTTGGCGGCCCAATCTCTTCCGAGCAGTACTTC
NA | NA | TRBJ2-7 | TRBV9 | CASSVSGSYEQYF | TGTGCCAGCAGCGTAAGTGGCTCCTACGAGCAGTACTTC
NA | TRBD1 | TRBJ1-1 | TRBV14 | CASSQTGGANTEAFF | TGTGCCAGCAGCCAGACAGGGGGCGCGAACACTGAAGCTTTCTTT
once | TRBD2 | TRBJ2-1 | TRBV4-1 | CASSQDPGLGNNEQFF | TGCGCCAGCAGCCAAGACCCGGGACTAGGGAACAATGAGCAGTTCTTC
NA | NA | TRBJ2-7 | TRBV4-1 | CASSQGVGDEQYF | TGCGCCAGCAGCCAAGGAGTGGGCGACGAGCAGTACTTC
NA | NA | TRBJ2-1 | TRBV3-1 | CASVRGNEQFF | TGTGCCAGCGTTCGGGGGAACGAGCAGTTCTTC
NA | NA | TRBJ1-4 | TRBV27 | CASSLKNFEKLFF | TGTGCCAGCAGTTTAAAGAACTTCGAAAAACTGTTTTTT
NA | NA | TRBJ2-1 | TRBV12-3/TRBV12-4 | CASSPLGADEQFF | TGTGCCAGCAGTCCCCTAGGAGCGGATGAGCAGTTCTTC
NA | TRBD2 | TRBJ2-7 | TRBV28 | CASSRIPGLAEPYEQYF | TGTGCCAGCAGCAGGATTCCGGGACTAGCGGAACCCTACGAGCAGTACTTC
once | TRBD1 | TRBJ2-1 | TRBV27 | CASSQGASYNEQFF | TGTGCCAGCAGTCAGGGGGCATCCTACAATGAGCAGTTCTTC
NA | TRBD1 | TRBJ1-1 | TRBV27 | CASSLSMGTANTEAFF | TGTGCCAGCAGTTTATCGATGGGGACAGCCAACACTGAAGCTTTCTTT
NA | TRBD2 | TRBJ2-7 | TRBV20-1 | CSATASGAYEQYF | TGCAGTGCTACGGCTAGCGGTGCCTACGAGCAGTACTTC
NA | NA | TRBJ1-1 | TRBV21-1 | CASSRYRGDMNTEAFF | TGTGCCAGCAGCAGATACAGAGGCGATATGAACACTGAAGCTTTCTTT
once | TRBD2 | TRBJ2-1 | TRBV27 | CASSSLGAGGPVNEQFF | TGTGCCAGCAGTTCTCTTGGGGCGGGAGGGCCGGTCAATGAGCAGTTCTTC
NA | NA | TRBJ2-5 | TRBV7-9 | CASSSTRDYQETQYF | TGTGCCAGCAGCTCAACGCGGGACTACCAAGAGACCCAGTACTTC
NA | TRBD2 | TRBJ2-1 | TRBV20-1 | CSASFRDYMNNEQFF | TGCAGTGCTAGTTTCCGGGACTATATGAACAATGAGCAGTTCTTC
NA | TRBD2 | TRBJ2-7 | TRBV7-9 | CASSFVTSASYEQYF | TGTGCCAGCAGCTTTGTGACTAGCGCCTCCTACGAGCAGTACTTC
NA | NA | TRBJ2-1 | TRBV20-1 | CSVGRYNEQFF | TGCAGTGTGGGCAGGTACAATGAGCAGTTCTTC